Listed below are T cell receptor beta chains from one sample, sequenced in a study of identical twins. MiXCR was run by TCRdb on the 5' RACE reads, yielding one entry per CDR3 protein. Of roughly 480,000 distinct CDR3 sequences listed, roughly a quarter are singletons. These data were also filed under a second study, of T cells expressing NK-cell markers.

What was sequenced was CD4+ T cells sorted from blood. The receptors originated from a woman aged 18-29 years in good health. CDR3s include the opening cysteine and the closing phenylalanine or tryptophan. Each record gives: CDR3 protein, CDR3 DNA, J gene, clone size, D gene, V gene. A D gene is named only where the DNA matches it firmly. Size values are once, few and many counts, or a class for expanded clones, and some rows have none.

cdr3_aa: CSVGGRSYEQYF
cdr3_nt: TGCAGTGTTGGGGGACGGTCCTACGAGCAGTACTTC
j_call: TRBJ2-7
clone_size: few
d_call: NA
v_call: TRBV20-1

cdr3_aa: CASRQLGTDTQYF
cdr3_nt: TGTGCCAGCCGGCAACTCGGCACAGATACGCAGTATTTT
j_call: TRBJ2-3
clone_size: few
d_call: NA
v_call: TRBV6-2/TRBV6-3

cdr3_aa: CASSYLGGQDNEQFF
cdr3_nt: TGTGCCAGCAGTTATTTAGGGGGACAGGACAATGAGCAGTTCTTC
j_call: TRBJ2-1
clone_size: NA
d_call: TRBD1
v_call: TRBV6-5

cdr3_aa: CASSPIAGGYTDTQYF
cdr3_nt: TGCGCCAGCAGCCCAATAGCGGGGGGCTACACAGATACGCAGTATTTT
j_call: TRBJ2-3
clone_size: NA
d_call: TRBD2
v_call: TRBV5-1

cdr3_aa: CASWDKNTGELFF
cdr3_nt: TGTGCCAGCTGGGACAAGAACACCGGGGAGCTGTTTTTT
j_call: TRBJ2-2
clone_size: once
d_call: NA
v_call: TRBV11-2

cdr3_aa: CSAGTSLLTDTQYF
cdr3_nt: TGCAGTGCTGGGACTAGCCTACTCACAGATACGCAGTATTTT
j_call: TRBJ2-3
clone_size: few
d_call: TRBD2
v_call: TRBV20-1

cdr3_aa: CASSRWGTDTQYF
cdr3_nt: TGTGCCAGCAGCCGATGGGGAACAGATACGCAGTATTTT
j_call: TRBJ2-3
clone_size: NA
d_call: NA
v_call: TRBV14

cdr3_aa: CSASLERPYEQYF
cdr3_nt: TGCAGTGCATCGTTAGAACGCCCCTACGAGCAGTACTTC
j_call: TRBJ2-7
clone_size: NA
d_call: NA
v_call: TRBV20-1

cdr3_aa: CASSPSSGGKLFF
cdr3_nt: TGTGCCAGCAGCCCTAGTAGTGGGGGAAAACTGTTTTTT
j_call: TRBJ1-4
clone_size: few
d_call: NA
v_call: TRBV7-6

cdr3_aa: CSARDPLADPYEQYF
cdr3_nt: TGCAGTGCTAGAGATCCCCTAGCGGATCCCTACGAGCAGTACTTC
j_call: TRBJ2-7
clone_size: NA
d_call: TRBD2
v_call: TRBV20-1

cdr3_aa: CSAIQGHEKLFF
cdr3_nt: TGCAGTGCAATCCAGGGGCATGAAAAACTGTTTTTT
j_call: TRBJ1-4
clone_size: NA
d_call: NA
v_call: TRBV20-1

cdr3_aa: CASRPGTSGSHEQYF
cdr3_nt: TGTGCCAGCAGACCTGGGACTAGCGGGAGCCACGAGCAGTACTTC
j_call: TRBJ2-7
clone_size: few
d_call: TRBD2
v_call: TRBV12-3/TRBV12-4

cdr3_aa: CASSLSGQGNQPQHF
cdr3_nt: TGTGCCAGCAGTTTAAGTGGACAGGGGAATCAGCCCCAGCATTTT
j_call: TRBJ1-5
clone_size: NA
d_call: TRBD1
v_call: TRBV12-3/TRBV12-4

cdr3_aa: CAIRDSRPSYNEQFF
cdr3_nt: TGTGCCATCAGGGACTCCCGTCCCTCCTACAATGAGCAGTTCTTC
j_call: TRBJ2-1
clone_size: few
d_call: NA
v_call: TRBV10-3

cdr3_aa: CASTTGGQLTGWQYF
cdr3_nt: TGCGCCAGCACGACTGGGGGACAACTAACCGGTTGGCAGTACTTC
j_call: TRBJ2-7
clone_size: NA
d_call: NA
v_call: TRBV5-1

cdr3_aa: CSVEDPLVTPKNIQYF
cdr3_nt: TGCAGCGTTGAAGATCCGCTGGTGACTCCCAAAAACATTCAGTACTTC
j_call: TRBJ2-4
clone_size: few
d_call: NA
v_call: TRBV29-1

cdr3_aa: CASSPRAGKETQYF
cdr3_nt: TGTGCCAGCAGCCCGAGAGCGGGGAAAGAGACCCAGTACTTC
j_call: TRBJ2-5
clone_size: few
d_call: TRBD2
v_call: TRBV7-9

cdr3_aa: CASSRGNFPGLKNTGELFF
cdr3_nt: TGTGCCAGCAGCCGAGGAAACTTTCCGGGACTTAAGAACACCGGGGAGCTGTTTTTT
j_call: TRBJ2-2
clone_size: NA
d_call: NA
v_call: TRBV3-1